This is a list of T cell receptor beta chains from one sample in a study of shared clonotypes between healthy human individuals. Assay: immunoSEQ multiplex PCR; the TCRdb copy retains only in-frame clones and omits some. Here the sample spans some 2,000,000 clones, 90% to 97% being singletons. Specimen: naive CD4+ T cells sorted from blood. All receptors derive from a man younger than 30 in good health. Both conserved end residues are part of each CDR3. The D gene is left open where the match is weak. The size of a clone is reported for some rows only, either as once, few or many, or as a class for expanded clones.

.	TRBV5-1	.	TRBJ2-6	CASSLAPGTKSSGANVLTF	TGCGCCAGCAGCTTGGCCCCTGGGACCAAAAGCTCTGGGGCCAACGTCCTGACTTTC
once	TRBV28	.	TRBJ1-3	CASSLRQGLGNTIYF	TGTGCCAGCAGTTTGCGACAAGGTCTTGGAAACACCATATATTTT
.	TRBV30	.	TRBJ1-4	CAWAMKDGGNEKLFF	TGTGCCTGGGCGATGAAGGACGGGGGAAATGAAAAACTGTTTTTT
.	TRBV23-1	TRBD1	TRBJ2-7	CASSETTGPPEQYF	TGCGCCAGCAGTGAGACGACAGGGCCGCCCGAGCAGTACTTC
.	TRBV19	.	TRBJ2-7	CASTELQTYEQYF	TGTGCCAGTACTGAACTACAGACCTACGAGCAGTACTTC
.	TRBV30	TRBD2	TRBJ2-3	CAWSGRTRGIRTQYF	TGTGCCTGGAGTGGGAGGACTAGGGGAATTCGAACGCAGTATTTT
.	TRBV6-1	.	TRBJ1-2	CASSEPPGSLPGDTF	TGTGCCAGCAGTGAACCTCCAGGGTCCCTCCCGGGCGACACCTTC
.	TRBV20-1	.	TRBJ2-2	CSAIRGKELFF	TGCAGTGCTATAAGGGGGAAGGAGCTGTTTTTT
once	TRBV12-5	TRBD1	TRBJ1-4	CASGLVTGGARNEKLFF	TGTGCTAGTGGTTTGGTAACAGGGGGCGCGAGGAATGAAAAACTGTTTTTT
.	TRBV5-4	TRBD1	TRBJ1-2	CASSFTGGGSYGYTF	TGTGCCAGCAGCTTTACAGGGGGTGGTTCCTATGGCTACACCTTC
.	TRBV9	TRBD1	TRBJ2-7	CASSVGTDLSAQYF	TGTGCCAGCAGCGTCGGGACAGACCTCAGTGCGCAGTACTTC
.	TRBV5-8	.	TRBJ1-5	CASSLPRQSNQPQHF	TGTGCCAGCAGCTTGCCGCGACAGAGCAATCAGCCCCAGCATTTT
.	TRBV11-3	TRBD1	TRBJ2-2	CASSFSGGSGELFF	TGTGCCAGCAGCTTTTCAGGGGGCTCCGGGGAGCTGTTTTTT
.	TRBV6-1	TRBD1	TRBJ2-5	CASSEGQLDQETQYF	TGTGCCAGCAGTGAGGGACAGTTGGACCAAGAGACCCAGTACTTC
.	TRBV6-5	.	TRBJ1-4	CASSYTALNEKLFF	TGTGCCAGCAGTTATACGGCCCTAAATGAAAAACTGTTTTTT
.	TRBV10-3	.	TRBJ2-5	CAISEMAGTNEGAQYF	TGTGCCATCAGTGAGATGGCTGGGACAAATGAGGGGGCCCAGTACTTC